The 25 T cell receptor beta chains listed next were all sequenced from one sample in a study of a mutant IDH1 vaccine in newly diagnosed glioma. Time point: week 35, safety follow-up. A 20-mer mutant IDH1 peptide at 300 ug was injected subcutaneously with topical imiquimod. Their specific antigens are unknown. This table comes from immunoSEQ multiplex PCR, and its TCRdb copy is limited to in-frame clones, with some not included. The repertoire holds 40,000 to 45,000 clones, approximately 81% seen once, with roughly 4.5% in the top ten. Specimen: PBMCs, collected from a glioma patient whose treatment included an IDH1 peptide vaccine. Receptors were obtained from a woman aged 35 to 49 with glioma. Some clones in this sample may be carry-over from other donors' samples.

The chain joins TRBV14 to TRBJ1-6, with D perhaps TRBD1 (5 bases). This CDR3 is 14 amino acids long. Trimming cost V 4 bases and J 6 bases, with 10 bases left between them. CDR1 is SGHDN and CDR2 is FVKESK in the germline V gene. The CDR3 loop is CASSRGQVNSPLHF. CDR3 in DNA: TGTGCCAGCAGCCGAGGACAAGTTAATTCACCCCTCCACTTT.

The V and J genes are TRBV5-5 and TRBJ2-7; 7 bases map to TRBD1. CDR1 SGHKS and CDR2 YYEKEE come from the germline V gene (reference sequence). The V gene end was trimmed by 6 bases and the J gene end by 6 bases; junction bases not matched to a gene: 6. This CDR3 comprises 12 residues. The CDR3 loop is CASTPHRGEQYF. CDR3 bases: TGTGCCAGCACCCCACACAGGGGCGAGCAGTACTTC.

This clone was recorded once. The rearrangement uses TRBV9 and TRBJ2-5; D is possibly TRBD1 or TRBD2 (5 bases each). CDR3 size: 16 residues. Germline-derived CDR1 and CDR2 are SGDLS and YYNGEE. Between the trimmed V and J ends, which lost 1 base and 5 bases, there was a span of 18 bases. CDR3 sequence reads: CASSVHLLPWGETQYF. For the CDR3, the DNA is TGTGCCAGCAGCGTACACCTTCTGCCCTGGGGGGAGACCCAGTACTTC.

The rearrangement joins TRBV29-1 to TRBJ2-6; D remains ambiguous. This CDR3 is 15 amino acids long. Trimming took off 0 bases at V and 3 bases at J, with 9 bases between the two ends. Germline lookup yields CDR1 SQVTM and CDR2 ANQGSEA. The CDR3: CSVEDLSFGANVLTF. The DNA for the CDR3 is TGCAGCGTTGAAGATCTGAGCTTTGGGGCCAACGTCCTGACTTTC.

Only one count was recorded for this clone. The CDR3 is CASSPREHTEAFF. In nucleotides, the CDR3 is TGTGCCAGCAGTCCTCGGGAGCACACTGAAGCTTTCTTT. The V gene is TRBV28, the J gene TRBJ1-1; the D is unclear. In germline, CDR1 is MDHEN, CDR2 SYDVKM. The CDR3 is made up of 13 amino acids. V dropped 5 bases and J dropped 3 bases, with 10 bases sitting between them.

The chain carries TRBV9 and TRBJ1-4; no firm D call. V lost 7 bases and J lost 5, with 15 bases in between. CDR3 length: 14 amino acids. CDR1 and CDR2 from the germline V gene are SGDLS and YYNGEE. CDR3 nucleotides: TGTGCCAGCTCTAAGACGGCCATGAATGAAAAACTGTTTTTT. This translates into CASSKTAMNEKLFF.

This chain uses TRBV19 with TRBJ1-1, with D possibly matching TRBD1 (6 bases). Trimming pared 3 bases from V and 5 bases from J, leaving 13 bases between. CDR1 and CDR2 (germline): LNHDA, SQIVND (reference sequence). This CDR3 spans 14 amino acids. This CDR3 is CASSMRGARTEAFF. DNA of the CDR3: TGTGCCAGTAGTATGCGGGGGGCCCGGACTGAAGCTTTCTTT.

This clone is a singleton in its sample. The DNA of the CDR3 is TGTGCCAGCAGCCCCCCTGGACAGGGTACGGACACTGAAGCTTTCTTT. Its protein product is CASSPPGQGTDTEAFF. V and J are TRBV13 and TRBJ1-1; 8 bases are a match to TRBD1. The germline V gene encodes CDR1 PRHDT and CDR2 FYEKMQ (reference sequence). The CDR3 runs 16 residues. With V trimmed by 5 bases and J by 3 bases, 11 bases remained unmatched. Full variable domain (outside the CDR3, taken from reference TRBV13 and TRBJ1-1): AAGVIQSPRHLIKEKRETATLKCYPIPRHDTVYWYQQGPGQDPQFLISFYEKMQSDKGSIPDRFSAQQFSDYHSELNMSSLELGDSALYFCASSPPGQGTDTEAFFGQGTRLTVV.

The rearrangement links TRBV4-1 to TRBJ2-7; 7 positions agree with TRBD2. The V gene's germline CDR1 is MGHRA and CDR2 YSYEKL. V lost 1 base and J lost 3; bases outside the gene matches: 12. The CDR3 contains 17 residues. The CDR3 DNA sequence: TGCGCCAGCAGCCAAGCGGGCGGGCTAGCGGAGGGCTACGAGCAGTACTTC. Protein product: CASSQAGGLAEGYEQYF.

The chain uses TRBV9 and TRBJ2-1; 12 bases are a match to TRBD2. The CDR3 length is 17 residues. J lost 8 bases, V lost 1 base, and 10 bases had no gene match. The germline V gene has CDR1 SGDLS and CDR2 YYNGEE. This CDR3 is CASSVLAGGPLGDEQFF. In DNA form, the CDR3 reads TGTGCCAGCAGCGTACTAGCGGGGGGGCCCTTAGGCGATGAGCAGTTCTTC.

V usage is TRBV7-8 and J usage is TRBJ1-5; D is ambiguous. The ends were cut back, 5 bases at V and 1 base at J, with 6 bases in the middle. Germline loops: CDR1 SGHVS, CDR2 FQNEAQ. This CDR3 contains 13 residues. The CDR3 loop reads CASSVRSNQPQHF. The CDR3 nucleotides are TGTGCCAGCAGCGTTCGAAGCAATCAGCCCCAGCATTTT.

Only a few counts were recorded for this clone. V and J are TRBV27 and TRBJ1-1; no clear D. The CDR3 totals 15 residues. V gave up 5 bases and J gave up 3 bases, with 16 bases separating them. The germline CDR1 and CDR2 sequences are MNHEY and SMNVEV (reference sequence). DNA for the CDR3: TGTGCCAGCAGTCCGAGGTCCAGAGTATACACTGAAGCTTTCTTT. This translates into CASSPRSRVYTEAFF.

This chain uses TRBV14 with TRBJ1-1, with TRBD1 as a possible D gene (5 bases). The germline V gene has CDR1 SGHDN and CDR2 FVKESK. The CDR3 is made up of 15 amino acids. The germline V and J ends were trimmed by 4 bases and 2 bases, with 14 bases remaining between them. The CDR3 sequence: CASSLLRGINTEAFF. CDR3 DNA sequence: TGTGCCAGCAGCCTTCTAAGGGGTATTAACACTGAAGCTTTCTTT.

The gene calls are TRBV6-1 and TRBJ2-1; D might be TRBD1 (6 bases). Per the germline V gene, CDR1 is MNHNS and CDR2 is SASEGT. The germline V and J ends were trimmed by 7 bases and 7 bases, with 17 bases remaining between them. CDR3 length: 14 residues. CDR3 sequence (DNA): TGTGCCAGCACCCTAATTAAGGGGGAGAATGAGCAGTTCTTC. It translates to CASTLIKGENEQFF.

Of note for this clone: One end of the junction varies from germline; a read error may be responsible. This chain joins TRBV7-8 and TRBJ2-5, with D unresolved. The CDR3 runs to 9 residues. In germline, CDR1 is SGHVS, CDR2 FQNEAQ. CDR3 amino acids: CASSEEPDF. DNA for the CDR3: TGTGCCAGCAGCGAAGAACCGGACTTC.

The chain employs TRBV4-1 and TRBJ1-1; D is unresolved. The CDR3 runs 14 residues. V lost 2 bases to trimming and J lost 3 bases, with 10 bases between them. CDR1 and CDR2 from the germline V gene are MGHRA and YSYEKL. The CDR3 nucleotides are TGCGCCAGCAGCCAAATGCCCCGGGACACTGAAGCTTTCTTT. Translated: CASSQMPRDTEAFF.

V gene TRBV7-2 combines with J gene TRBJ2-7; 8 bases are shared with TRBD2. The V gene end was trimmed by 5 bases and the J gene end by 3 bases; junction bases not matched to a gene: 15. The CDR3 is 17 residues long. In germline, CDR1 is SGHTA, CDR2 FQGNSA. Here the CDR3 DNA reads TGTGCCAGCAGCCCACTCCTGAGCGGGAGAGTTCGCTACGAGCAGTACTTC. Protein sequence: CASSPLLSGRVRYEQYF. Looking up the rest from reference TRBV7-2 and TRBJ2-7 gives the full variable domain: GAGVSQSPSNKVTEKGKDVELRCDPISGHTALYWYRQSLGQGLEFLIYFQGNSAPDKSGLPSDRFSAERTGGSVSTLTIQRTQQEDSAVYLCASSPLLSGRVRYEQYFGPGTRLTVT.

This chain uses TRBV29-1 with TRBJ2-2; 10 nucleotides align to TRBD1. The CDR3 sequence is 15 residues long. Germline V gives CDR1 SQVTM, CDR2 ANQGSEA. J lost 4 bases, V lost 7 bases, and 9 bases had no gene match. The CDR3 sequence is CSALIGTGATGELFF. The CDR3, as DNA: TGCAGCGCATTAATTGGGACAGGGGCCACCGGGGAGCTGTTTTTT.

The chain has TRBV28 and TRBJ2-5; unclear D gene. Looked up from germline, CDR1 is MDHEN and CDR2 is SYDVKM. This CDR3 is built from 15 residues. V shed 3 bases and J shed 2 bases, with 13 bases lying between them. The CDR3 here is CASSFGPGVQETQYF. The CDR3, as DNA: TGTGCCAGCAGTTTCGGCCCCGGTGTACAAGAGACCCAGTACTTC.

The rearrangement uses TRBV5-5 and TRBJ1-2; D is unresolved. V lost 0 bases, J lost 0 bases, and 9 bases lay in between. The CDR3 spans 15 residues. From germline, CDR1 is SGHKS and CDR2 YYEKEE (reference sequence). The CDR3 spells CASSLGTIANYGYTF. CDR3 DNA sequence: TGTGCCAGCAGCTTGGGGACCATTGCTAACTATGGCTACACCTTC.

In nucleotides, the CDR3 is TGTGCCAGCAGCGTACCCACAACAGGGGGCGGAACTGAAGCTTTCTTT. Translated: CASSVPTTGGGTEAFF. This chain links TRBV9 with TRBJ1-1; 9 bases are a match to TRBD1. Germline assignment: CDR1 SGDLS and CDR2 YYNGEE. V lost 1 base to trimming and J lost 5 bases; unmatched junction nucleotides: 9. This CDR3 has 16 amino acids. Full variable domain (remainder filled in from reference TRBV9 and TRBJ1-1): DSGVTQTPKHLITATGQRVTLRCSPRSGDLSVYWYQQSLDQGLQFLIQYYNGEERAKGNILERFSAQQFPDLHSELNLSSLELGDSALYFCASSVPTTGGGTEAFFGQGTRLTVV.

J is TRBJ2-3 and V is TRBV29-1; perhaps TRBD1 as D (6 bases). V lost 6 bases and J lost 10, with 14 bases in between. Germline CDR1 is SQVTM and CDR2 is ANQGSEA. The CDR3 spans 11 residues. CDR3 residues: CSVGGGVSQYF. The CDR3 DNA sequence: TGCAGCGTAGGGGGTGGTGTATCGCAGTATTTT.

The rearrangement joins TRBV5-1 to TRBJ2-5; the D gene is possibly TRBD1 (5 bases). The V end was cut by 2 bases, the J end by 0 bases, with 8 bases between. The V gene's germline CDR1 is SGHRS and CDR2 YFSETQ. This CDR3 spans 14 amino acids. The DNA for the CDR3 is TGCGCCAGCAGCTTTCTGACAGACCAAGAGACCCAGTACTTC. It translates to CASSFLTDQETQYF.

This rearrangement joins TRBV6-5 to TRBJ1-2, with a weak D call TRBD1 (5 bases). CDR1 is MNHEY, CDR2 SVGAGI, per germline. The CDR3 is 14 amino acids. Trimming shortened V by 8 bases and J by 7 bases, and 20 bases separated the two germline ends. In DNA, the CDR3 is TGTGCCAGCTCCTCTCCGGGACGCCCAGGTGGCTACACCTTC. This translates into CASSSPGRPGGYTF.

The chain is built from TRBV25-1 and TRBJ2-6, with D maybe TRBD2 (6 bases). The V end lost 0 bases, the J end lost 2 bases, and 14 bases lay between the germline ends. The CDR3 contains 18 residues. The germline gives CDR1 MGHDK, CDR2 SYGVNS. CDR3 DNA: TGTGCCAGCAGTGAATATGTTGGGGAGGTCCCTGGGGCCAACGTCCTGACTTTC. It codes for CASSEYVGEVPGANVLTF.